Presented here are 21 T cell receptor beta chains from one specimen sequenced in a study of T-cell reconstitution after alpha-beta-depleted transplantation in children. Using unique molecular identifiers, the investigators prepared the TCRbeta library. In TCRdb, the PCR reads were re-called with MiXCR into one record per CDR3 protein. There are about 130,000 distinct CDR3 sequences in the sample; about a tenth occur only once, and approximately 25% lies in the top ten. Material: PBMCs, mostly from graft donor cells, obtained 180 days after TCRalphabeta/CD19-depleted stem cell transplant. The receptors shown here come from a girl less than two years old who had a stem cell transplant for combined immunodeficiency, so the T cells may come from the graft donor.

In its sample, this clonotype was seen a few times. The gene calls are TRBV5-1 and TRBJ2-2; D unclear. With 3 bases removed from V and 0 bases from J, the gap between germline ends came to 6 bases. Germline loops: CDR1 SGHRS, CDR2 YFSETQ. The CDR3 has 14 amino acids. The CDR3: CASSWASNTGELFF. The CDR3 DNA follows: TGCGCCAGCAGCTGGGCCTCGAACACCGGGGAGCTGTTTTTT.

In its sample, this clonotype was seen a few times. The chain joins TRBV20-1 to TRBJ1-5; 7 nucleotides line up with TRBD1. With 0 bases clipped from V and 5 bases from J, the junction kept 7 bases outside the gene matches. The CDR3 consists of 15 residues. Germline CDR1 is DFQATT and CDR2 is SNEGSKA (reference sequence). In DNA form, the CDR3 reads TGCAGTGCTAGAGAGACAGGGAGGGAGTATCAGCCCCAGCATTTT. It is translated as CSARETGREYQPQHF.

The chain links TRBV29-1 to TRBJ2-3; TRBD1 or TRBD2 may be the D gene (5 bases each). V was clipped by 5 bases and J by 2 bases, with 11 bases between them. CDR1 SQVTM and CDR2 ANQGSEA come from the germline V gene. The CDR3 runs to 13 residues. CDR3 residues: CSVRRDLTDTQYF. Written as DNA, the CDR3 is TGCAGCGTTCGCAGGGACCTCACAGATACGCAGTATTTT.

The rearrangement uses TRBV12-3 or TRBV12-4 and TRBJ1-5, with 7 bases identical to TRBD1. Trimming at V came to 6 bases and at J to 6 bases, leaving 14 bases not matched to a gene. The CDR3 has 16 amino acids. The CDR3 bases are TGTGCCAGCAGCCGCGGGACAGTGCGGAATTCTCAGCCCCAGCATTTT. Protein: CASSRGTVRNSQPQHF.

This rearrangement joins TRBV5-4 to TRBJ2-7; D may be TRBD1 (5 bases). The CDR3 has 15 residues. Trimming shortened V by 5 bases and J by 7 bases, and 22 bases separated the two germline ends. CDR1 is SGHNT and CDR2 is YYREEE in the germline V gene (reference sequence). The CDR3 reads CASRSTGPSGWEQYF. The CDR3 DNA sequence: TGTGCCAGCAGATCTACAGGTCCCTCAGGGTGGGAGCAGTACTTC.

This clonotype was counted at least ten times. CDR3 DNA sequence: TGCAGCGTGGCGACAGGGGACCCCTACAATGAGCAGTTCTTC. It is translated as CSVATGDPYNEQFF. V and J are TRBV29-1 and TRBJ2-1; 8 bases align to TRBD1. Losses at the gene ends were 6 bases for V and 2 bases for J; bases not matched to a gene: 6. Germline V CDR1 and CDR2: SQVTM, ANQGSEA. The CDR3 loop spans 14 amino acids.

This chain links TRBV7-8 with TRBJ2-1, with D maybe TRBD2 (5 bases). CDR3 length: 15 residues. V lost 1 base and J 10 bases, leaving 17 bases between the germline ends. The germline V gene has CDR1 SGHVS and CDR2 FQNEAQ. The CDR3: CASSLEPRWETEQFF. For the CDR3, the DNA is TGTGCCAGCAGCTTAGAGCCAAGGTGGGAGACCGAGCAGTTCTTC.

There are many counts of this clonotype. The CDR3 sequence: CASTRTAGPLHF. The CDR3 bases are TGTGCCAGCACCCGGACGGCAGGACCCCTCCACTTT. This chain connects TRBV12-3 or TRBV12-4 to TRBJ1-6; D is uncertain. Trimming cost V 7 bases and J 12 bases, with 13 bases left between them. There are 12 residues in the CDR3.

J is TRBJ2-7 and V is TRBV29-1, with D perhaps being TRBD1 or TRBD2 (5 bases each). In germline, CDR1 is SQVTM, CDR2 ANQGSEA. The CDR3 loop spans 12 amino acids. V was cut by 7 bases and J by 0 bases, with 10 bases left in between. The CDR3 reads CSAGTGSYEQYF. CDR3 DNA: TGCAGCGCGGGGACGGGCTCCTACGAGCAGTACTTC.

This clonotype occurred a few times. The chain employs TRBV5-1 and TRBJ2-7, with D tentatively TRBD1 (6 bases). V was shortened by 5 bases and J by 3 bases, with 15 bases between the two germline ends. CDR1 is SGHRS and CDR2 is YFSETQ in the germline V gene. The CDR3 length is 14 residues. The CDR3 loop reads CASSPRDILYEQYF. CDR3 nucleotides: TGCGCCAGCAGTCCCCGGGACATTCTCTACGAGCAGTACTTC. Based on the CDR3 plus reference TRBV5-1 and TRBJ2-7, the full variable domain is KAGVTQTPRYLIKTRGQQVTLSCSPISGHRSVSWYQQTPGQGLQFLFEYFSETQRNKGNFPGRFSGRQFSNSRSEMNVSTLELGDSALYLCASSPRDILYEQYFGPGTRLTVT.

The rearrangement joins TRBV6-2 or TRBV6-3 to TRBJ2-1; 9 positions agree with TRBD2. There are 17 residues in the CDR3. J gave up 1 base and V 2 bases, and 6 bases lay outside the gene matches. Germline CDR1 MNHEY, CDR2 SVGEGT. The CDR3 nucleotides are TGTGCCAGCAGTTACGAAGAGCGGGAGGTTTCCTACAATGAGCAGTTCTTC. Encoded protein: CASSYEEREVSYNEQFF.

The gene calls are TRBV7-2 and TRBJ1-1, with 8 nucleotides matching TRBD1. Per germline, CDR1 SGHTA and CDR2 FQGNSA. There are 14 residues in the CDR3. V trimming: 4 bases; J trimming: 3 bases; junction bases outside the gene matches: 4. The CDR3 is CASSSTTGDTEAFF. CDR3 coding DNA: TGTGCCAGCAGCTCAACGACAGGGGACACTGAAGCTTTCTTT. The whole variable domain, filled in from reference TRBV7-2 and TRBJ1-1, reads GAGVSQSPSNKVTEKGKDVELRCDPISGHTALYWYRQSLGQGLEFLIYFQGNSAPDKSGLPSDRFSAERTGGSVSTLTIQRTQQEDSAVYLCASSSTTGDTEAFFGQGTRLTVV.

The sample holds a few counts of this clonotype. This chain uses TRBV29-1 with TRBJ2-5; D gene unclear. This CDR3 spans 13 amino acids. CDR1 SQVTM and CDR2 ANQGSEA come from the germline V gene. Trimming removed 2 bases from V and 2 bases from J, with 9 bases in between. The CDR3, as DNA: TGCAGCGTTGAAAAACAGATACAAGAGACCCAGTACTTC. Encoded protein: CSVEKQIQETQYF. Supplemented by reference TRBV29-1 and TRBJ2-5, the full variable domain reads SAVISQKPSRDICQRGTSLTIQCQVDSQVTMMFWYRQQPGQSLTLIATANQGSEATYESGFVIDKFPISRPNLTFSTLTVSNMSPEDSSIYLCSVEKQIQETQYFGPGTRLLVL.

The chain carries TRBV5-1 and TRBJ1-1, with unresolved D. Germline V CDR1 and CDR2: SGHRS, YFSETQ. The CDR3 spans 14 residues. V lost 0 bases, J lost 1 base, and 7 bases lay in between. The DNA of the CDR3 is TGCGCCAGCAGCTTGGGCACAGAGAACACTGAAGCTTTCTTT. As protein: CASSLGTENTEAFF.

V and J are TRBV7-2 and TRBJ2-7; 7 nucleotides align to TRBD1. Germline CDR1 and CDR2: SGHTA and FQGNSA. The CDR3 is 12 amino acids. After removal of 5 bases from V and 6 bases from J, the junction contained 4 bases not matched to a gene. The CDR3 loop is CASSPTGIEQYF. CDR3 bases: TGTGCCAGCAGCCCGACAGGGATCGAGCAGTACTTC.

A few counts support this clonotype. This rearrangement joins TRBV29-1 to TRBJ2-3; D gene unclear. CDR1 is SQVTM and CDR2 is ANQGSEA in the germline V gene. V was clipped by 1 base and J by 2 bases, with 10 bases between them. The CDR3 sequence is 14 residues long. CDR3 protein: CSVEGGDDTDTQYF. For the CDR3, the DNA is TGCAGCGTTGAAGGTGGGGATGACACAGATACGCAGTATTTT.

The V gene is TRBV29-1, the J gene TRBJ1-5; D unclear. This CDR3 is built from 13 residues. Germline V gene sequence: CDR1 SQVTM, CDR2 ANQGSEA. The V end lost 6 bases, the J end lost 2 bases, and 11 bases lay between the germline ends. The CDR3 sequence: CSVDAPCNQPQHF. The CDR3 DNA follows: TGCAGCGTGGACGCTCCATGCAATCAGCCCCAGCATTTT.

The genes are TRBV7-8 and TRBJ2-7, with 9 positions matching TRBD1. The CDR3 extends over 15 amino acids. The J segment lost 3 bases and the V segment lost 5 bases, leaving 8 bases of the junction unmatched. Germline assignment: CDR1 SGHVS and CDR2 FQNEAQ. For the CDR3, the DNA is TGTGCCAGCAGCCCGGGACAGGGAAATATCTACGAGCAGTACTTC. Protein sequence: CASSPGQGNIYEQYF.

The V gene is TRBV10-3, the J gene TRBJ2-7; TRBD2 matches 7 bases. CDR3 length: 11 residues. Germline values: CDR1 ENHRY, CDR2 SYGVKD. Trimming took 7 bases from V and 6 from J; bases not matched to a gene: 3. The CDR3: CAITGGSEQYF. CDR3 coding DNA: TGTGCCATCACGGGGGGTAGCGAGCAGTACTTC.

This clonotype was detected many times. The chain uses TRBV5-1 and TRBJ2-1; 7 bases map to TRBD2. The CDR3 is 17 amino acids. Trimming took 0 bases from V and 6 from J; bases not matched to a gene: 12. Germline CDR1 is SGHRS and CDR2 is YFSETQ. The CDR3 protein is CASSLDNGQGGGNEQFF. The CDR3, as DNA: TGCGCCAGCAGCTTGGACAACGGTCAGGGCGGGGGCAATGAGCAGTTCTTC.

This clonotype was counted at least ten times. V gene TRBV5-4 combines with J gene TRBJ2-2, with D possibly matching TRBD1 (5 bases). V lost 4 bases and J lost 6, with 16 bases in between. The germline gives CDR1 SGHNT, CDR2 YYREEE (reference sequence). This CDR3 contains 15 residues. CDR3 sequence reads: CASSGRTTGSGELFF. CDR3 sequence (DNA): TGTGCCAGCAGCGGACGCACTACAGGTTCCGGGGAGCTGTTTTTT.